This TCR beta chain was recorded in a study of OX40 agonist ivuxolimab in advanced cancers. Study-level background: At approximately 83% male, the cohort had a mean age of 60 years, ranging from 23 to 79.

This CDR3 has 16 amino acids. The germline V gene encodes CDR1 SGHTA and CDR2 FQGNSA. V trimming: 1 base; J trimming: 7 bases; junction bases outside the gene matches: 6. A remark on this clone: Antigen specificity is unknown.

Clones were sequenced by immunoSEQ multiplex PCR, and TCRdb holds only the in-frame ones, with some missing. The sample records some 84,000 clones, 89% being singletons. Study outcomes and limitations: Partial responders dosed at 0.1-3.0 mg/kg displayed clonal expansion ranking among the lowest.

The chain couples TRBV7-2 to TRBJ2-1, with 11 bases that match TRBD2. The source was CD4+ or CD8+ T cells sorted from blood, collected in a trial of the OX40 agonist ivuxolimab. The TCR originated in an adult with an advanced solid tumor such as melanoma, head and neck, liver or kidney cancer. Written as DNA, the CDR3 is TGTGCCAGCAGCTTAGTGGGGACTAGCGGAGCTAATGAGCAGTTCTTC. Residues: CASSLVGTSGANEQFF.